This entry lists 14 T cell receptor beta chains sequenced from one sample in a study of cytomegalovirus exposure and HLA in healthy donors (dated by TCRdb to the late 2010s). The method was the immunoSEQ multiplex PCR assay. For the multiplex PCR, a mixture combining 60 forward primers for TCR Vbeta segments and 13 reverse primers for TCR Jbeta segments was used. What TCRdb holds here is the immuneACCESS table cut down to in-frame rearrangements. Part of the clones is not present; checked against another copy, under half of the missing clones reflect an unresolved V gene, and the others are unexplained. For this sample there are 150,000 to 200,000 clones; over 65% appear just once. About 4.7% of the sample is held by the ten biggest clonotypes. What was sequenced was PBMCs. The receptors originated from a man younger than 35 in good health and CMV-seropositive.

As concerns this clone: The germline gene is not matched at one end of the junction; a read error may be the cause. The CDR3 sequence is CASSLGPGQSSGNTIYF. The CDR3 DNA reads as TGTGCTAGCAGCTTAGGTCCAGGCCAAAGCTCTGGAAACACCATATATTTT. The genes are TRBV7-7 and TRBJ1-3; no firm D call. In germline, CDR1 is SSHAT, CDR2 FNYEAQ (reference sequence). This CDR3 is 17 amino acids long. Based on the CDR3 plus reference TRBV7-7 and TRBJ1-3, the full variable domain is GAGVSQSPRYKVTKRGQDVTLRCDPISSHATLYWYQQALGQGPEFLTYFNYEAQPDKSGLPSDRFSAERPEGSISTLTIQRTEQRDSAMYRCASSLGPGQSSGNTIYFGEGSWLTVV.

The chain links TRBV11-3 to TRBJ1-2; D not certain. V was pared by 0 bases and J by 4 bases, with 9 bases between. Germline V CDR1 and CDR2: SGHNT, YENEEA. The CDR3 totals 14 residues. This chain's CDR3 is CASSLDPESYGYTF. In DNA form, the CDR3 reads TGTGCCAGCAGCTTAGATCCCGAGAGCTATGGCTACACCTTC.

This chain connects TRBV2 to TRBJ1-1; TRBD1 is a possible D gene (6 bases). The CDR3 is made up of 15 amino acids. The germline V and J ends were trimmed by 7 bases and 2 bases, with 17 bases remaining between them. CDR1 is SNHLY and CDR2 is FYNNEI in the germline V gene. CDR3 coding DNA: TGTGCCAGCAAAAATCAAGGGGGGGCCAACACTGAAGCTTTCTTT. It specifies CASKNQGGANTEAFF.

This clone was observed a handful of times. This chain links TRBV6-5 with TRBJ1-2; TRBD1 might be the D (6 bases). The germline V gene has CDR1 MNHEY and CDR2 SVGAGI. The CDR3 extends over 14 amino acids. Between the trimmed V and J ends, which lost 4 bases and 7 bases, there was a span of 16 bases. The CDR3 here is CASSSVGGAGGYTF. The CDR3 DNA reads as TGTGCCAGCAGTTCCGTCGGGGGGGCGGGTGGCTACACCTTC.

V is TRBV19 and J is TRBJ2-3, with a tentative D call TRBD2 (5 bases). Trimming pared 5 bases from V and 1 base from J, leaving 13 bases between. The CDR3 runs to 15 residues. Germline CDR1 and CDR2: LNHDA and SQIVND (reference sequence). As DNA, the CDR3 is TGTGCCAGTAGTCAGACTAAGATCGGCACAGATACGCAGTATTTT. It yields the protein CASSQTKIGTDTQYF.

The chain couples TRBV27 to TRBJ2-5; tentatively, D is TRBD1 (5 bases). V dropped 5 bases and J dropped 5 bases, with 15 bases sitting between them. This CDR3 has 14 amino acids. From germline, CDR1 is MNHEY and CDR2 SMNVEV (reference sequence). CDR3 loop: CASSPRWGRETQYF. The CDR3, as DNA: TGTGCCAGCAGTCCCCGGTGGGGCCGGGAGACCCAGTACTTC.

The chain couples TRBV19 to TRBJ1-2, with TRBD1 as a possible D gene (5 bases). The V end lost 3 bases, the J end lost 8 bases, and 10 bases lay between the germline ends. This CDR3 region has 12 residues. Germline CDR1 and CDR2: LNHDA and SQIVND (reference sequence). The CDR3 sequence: CASSISEGGYTF. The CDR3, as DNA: TGTGCCAGTAGTATTTCGGAGGGGGGCTACACCTTC. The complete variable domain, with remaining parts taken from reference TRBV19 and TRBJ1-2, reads DGGITQSPKYLFRKEGQNVTLSCEQNLNHDAMYWYRQDPGQGLRLIYYSQIVNDFQKGDIAEGYSVSREKKESFPLTVTSAQKNPTAFYLCASSISEGGYTFGSGTRLTVV.

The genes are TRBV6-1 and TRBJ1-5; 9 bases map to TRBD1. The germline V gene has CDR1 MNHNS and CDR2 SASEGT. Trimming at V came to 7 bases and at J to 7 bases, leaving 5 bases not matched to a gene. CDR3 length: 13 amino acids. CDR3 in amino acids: CASIRDRGQPQHF. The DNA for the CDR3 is TGTGCCAGCATCCGTGACAGGGGGCAGCCCCAGCATTTT.

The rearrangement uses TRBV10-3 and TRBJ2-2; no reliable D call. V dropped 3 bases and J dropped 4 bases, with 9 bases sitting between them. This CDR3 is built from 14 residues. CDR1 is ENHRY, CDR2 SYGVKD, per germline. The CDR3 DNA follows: TGTGCCATCAGTGACCCGACTGGCACCGGGGAGCTGTTTTTT. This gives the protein CAISDPTGTGELFF.

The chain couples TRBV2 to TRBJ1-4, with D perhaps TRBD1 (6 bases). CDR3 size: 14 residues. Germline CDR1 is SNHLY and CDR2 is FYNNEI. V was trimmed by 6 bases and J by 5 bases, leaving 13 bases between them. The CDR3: CASSSGTINEKLFF. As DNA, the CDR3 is TGTGCCAGCAGCTCCGGGACAATAAATGAAAAACTGTTTTTT.

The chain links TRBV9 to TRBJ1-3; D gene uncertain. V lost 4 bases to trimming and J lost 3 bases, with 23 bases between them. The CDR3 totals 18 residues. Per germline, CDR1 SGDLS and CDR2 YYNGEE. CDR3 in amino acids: CASSPSPSGVNLGNTIYF. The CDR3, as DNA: TGTGCCAGCAGCCCCAGCCCATCAGGCGTTAACCTTGGAAACACCATATATTTT.

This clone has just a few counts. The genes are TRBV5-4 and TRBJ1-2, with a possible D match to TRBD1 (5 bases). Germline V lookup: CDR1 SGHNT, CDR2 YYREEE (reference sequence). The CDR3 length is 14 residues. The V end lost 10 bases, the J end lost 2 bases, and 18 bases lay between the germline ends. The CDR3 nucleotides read TGTGCCGGTACTAATAGATCAGGGAACTATGGCTACACCTTC. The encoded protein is CAGTNRSGNYGYTF.

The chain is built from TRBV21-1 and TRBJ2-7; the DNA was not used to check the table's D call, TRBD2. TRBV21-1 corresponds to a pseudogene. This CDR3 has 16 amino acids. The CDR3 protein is CASSTKTAGVTYEQYV. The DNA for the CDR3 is TGTGCCAGCAGCACGAAGACAGCGGGGGTAACCTACGAGCAGTACGTC.

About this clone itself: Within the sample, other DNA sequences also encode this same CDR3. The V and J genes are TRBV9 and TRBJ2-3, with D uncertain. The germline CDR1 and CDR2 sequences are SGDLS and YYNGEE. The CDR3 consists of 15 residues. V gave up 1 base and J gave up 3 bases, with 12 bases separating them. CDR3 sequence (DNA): TGTGCCAGCAGCGTATTAAGCACCTCAACAGATACGCAGTATTTT. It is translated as CASSVLSTSTDTQYF.